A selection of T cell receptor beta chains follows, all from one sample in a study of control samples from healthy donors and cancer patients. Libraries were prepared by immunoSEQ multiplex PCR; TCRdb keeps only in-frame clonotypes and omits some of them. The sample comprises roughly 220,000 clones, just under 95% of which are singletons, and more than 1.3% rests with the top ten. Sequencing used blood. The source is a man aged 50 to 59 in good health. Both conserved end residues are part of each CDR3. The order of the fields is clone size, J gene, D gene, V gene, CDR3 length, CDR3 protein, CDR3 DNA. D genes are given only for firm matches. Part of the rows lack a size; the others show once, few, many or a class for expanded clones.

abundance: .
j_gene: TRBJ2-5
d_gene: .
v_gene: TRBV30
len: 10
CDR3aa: CAGGRETQYF
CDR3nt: TGTGCGGGGGGTAGGGAGACCCAGTACTTC

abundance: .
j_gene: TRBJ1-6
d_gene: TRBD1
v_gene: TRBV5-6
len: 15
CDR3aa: CASNRRGQGVSPLHF
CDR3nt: TGTGCCAGCAACCGTAGGGGACAGGGTGTGTCACCCCTCCACTTT

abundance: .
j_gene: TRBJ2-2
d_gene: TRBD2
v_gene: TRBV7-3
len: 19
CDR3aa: CASSLLRLAGGRAPGELFF
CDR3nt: TGTGCCAGCAGCTTGTTGAGGCTAGCGGGGGGAAGGGCCCCCGGGGAGCTGTTTTTT

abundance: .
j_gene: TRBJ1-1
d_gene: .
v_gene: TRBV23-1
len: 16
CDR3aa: CASSQSGRPTNTEAFF
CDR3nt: TGCGCCAGCAGTCAATCGGGCAGGCCAACGAACACTGAAGCTTTCTTT

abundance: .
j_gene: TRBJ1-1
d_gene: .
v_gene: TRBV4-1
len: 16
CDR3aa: CASSQYPDLNGVSAFF
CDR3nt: TGCGCCAGCAGCCAATACCCGGACTTGAACGGGGTATCAGCTTTCTTT

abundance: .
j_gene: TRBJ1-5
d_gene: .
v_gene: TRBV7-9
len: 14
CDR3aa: CASSLATSNQPQHF
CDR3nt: TGTGCCAGCAGCTTAGCGACGAGCAATCAGCCCCAGCATTTT

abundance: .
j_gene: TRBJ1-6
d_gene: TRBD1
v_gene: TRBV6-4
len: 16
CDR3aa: CASSETQAGGNSPLHF
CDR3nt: TGTGCCAGCAGTGAAACTCAGGCAGGGGGTAATTCACCCCTCCACTTT

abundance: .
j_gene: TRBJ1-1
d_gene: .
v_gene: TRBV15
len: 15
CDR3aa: CATSRSGGGYTEAFF
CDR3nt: TGTGCCACCAGCCGATCGGGGGGTGGATACACTGAAGCTTTCTTT

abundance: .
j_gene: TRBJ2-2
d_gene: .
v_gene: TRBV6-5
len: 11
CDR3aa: CASSITGELFF
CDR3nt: TGTGCCAGCAGTATCACCGGGGAGCTGTTTTTT

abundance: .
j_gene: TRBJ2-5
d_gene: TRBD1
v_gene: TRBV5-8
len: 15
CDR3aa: CASSPIPTGVETQYF
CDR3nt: TGTGCTAGCAGCCCCATACCGACAGGGGTGGAGACCCAGTACTTC

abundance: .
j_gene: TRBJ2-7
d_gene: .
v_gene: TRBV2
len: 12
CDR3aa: CASSLDRYEQYF
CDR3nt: TGTGCCAGCAGCTTGGACAGATACGAGCAGTACTTC

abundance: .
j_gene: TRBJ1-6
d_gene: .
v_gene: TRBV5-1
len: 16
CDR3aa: CASSRRSGAGNSPLHF
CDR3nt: TGCGCCAGCAGCCGTAGATCAGGCGCGGGTAATTCACCCCTCCACTTT

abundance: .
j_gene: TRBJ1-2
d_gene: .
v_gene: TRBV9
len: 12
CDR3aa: CASSVVSYGYTF
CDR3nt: TGTGCCAGCAGCGTAGTCAGCTATGGCTACACCTTC

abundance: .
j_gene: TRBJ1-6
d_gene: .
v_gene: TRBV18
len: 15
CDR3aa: CASSPQSQTNSPLHF
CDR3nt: TGTGCCAGCTCACCCCAATCACAGACTAATTCACCCCTCCACTTT

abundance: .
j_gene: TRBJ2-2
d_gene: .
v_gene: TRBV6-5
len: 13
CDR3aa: CASSYQNTGELFF
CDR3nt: TGTGCCAGCAGTTACCAGAACACCGGGGAGCTGTTTTTT

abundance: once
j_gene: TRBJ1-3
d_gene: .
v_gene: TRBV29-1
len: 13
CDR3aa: CSVQGQIGNTIYF
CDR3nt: TGCAGCGTCCAAGGACAGATAGGAAACACCATATATTTT

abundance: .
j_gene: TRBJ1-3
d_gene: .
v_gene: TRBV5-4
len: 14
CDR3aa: CASSLATAGNTIYF
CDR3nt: TGTGCCAGCAGCTTGGCCACAGCTGGAAACACCATATATTTT

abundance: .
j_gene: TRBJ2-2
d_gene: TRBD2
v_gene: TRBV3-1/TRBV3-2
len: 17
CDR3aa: CASSQGGGNSNTGELFF
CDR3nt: TGTGCCAGCAGCCAAGGCGGGGGGAACTCGAACACCGGGGAGCTGTTTTTT

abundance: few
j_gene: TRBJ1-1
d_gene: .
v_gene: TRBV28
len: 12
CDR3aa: CASSPTGSEAFF
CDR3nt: TGTGCCAGCAGCCCAACAGGGTCTGAAGCTTTCTTT

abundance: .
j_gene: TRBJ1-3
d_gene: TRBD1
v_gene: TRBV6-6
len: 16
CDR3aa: CASTPGTGATGNTIYF
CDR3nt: TGTGCCAGCACTCCCGGGACAGGGGCCACTGGAAACACCATATATTTT

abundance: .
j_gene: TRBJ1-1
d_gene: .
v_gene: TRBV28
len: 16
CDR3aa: CASSFTGISANTEAFF
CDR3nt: TGTGCCAGCAGTTTCACAGGGATAAGCGCGAACACTGAAGCTTTCTTT

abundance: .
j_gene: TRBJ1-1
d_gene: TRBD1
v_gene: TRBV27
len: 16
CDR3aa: CASSYSGTAPNTEAFF
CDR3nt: TGTGCCAGCAGTTACTCGGGGACAGCTCCTAACACTGAAGCTTTCTTT

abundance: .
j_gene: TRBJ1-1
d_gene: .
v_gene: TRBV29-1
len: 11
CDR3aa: CSVARGSEAFF
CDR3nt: TGCAGCGTTGCGAGGGGGAGTGAAGCTTTCTTT

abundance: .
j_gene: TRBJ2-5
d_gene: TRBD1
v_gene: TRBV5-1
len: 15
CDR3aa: CASSLARGPQETQYF
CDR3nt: TGCGCCAGCAGCTTGGCCAGGGGGCCCCAAGAGACCCAGTACTTC

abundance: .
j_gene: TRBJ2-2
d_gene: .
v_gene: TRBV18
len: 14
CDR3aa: CASSPRLGPGELFF
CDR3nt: TGTGCCAGCTCACCGCGACTAGGTCCCGGGGAGCTGTTTTTT

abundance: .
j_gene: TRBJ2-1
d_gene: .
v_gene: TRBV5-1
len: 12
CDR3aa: CASRGLYNEQFF
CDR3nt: TGCGCCAGTAGGGGACTCTACAATGAGCAGTTCTTC

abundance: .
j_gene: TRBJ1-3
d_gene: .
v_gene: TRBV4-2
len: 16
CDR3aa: CASSQRLALSGNTIYF
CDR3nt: TGTGCCAGCAGCCAACGGCTGGCACTCTCTGGAAACACCATATATTTT

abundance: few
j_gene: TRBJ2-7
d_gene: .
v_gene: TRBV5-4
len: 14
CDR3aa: CASSLDPSSYEQYF
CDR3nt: TGTGCCAGCAGCTTGGACCCGAGCTCCTACGAGCAGTACTTC

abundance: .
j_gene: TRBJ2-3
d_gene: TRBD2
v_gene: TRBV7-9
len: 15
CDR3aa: CASSGLVLSTDTQYF
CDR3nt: TGTGCCAGCAGCGGACTAGTGCTCAGCACAGATACGCAGTATTTT

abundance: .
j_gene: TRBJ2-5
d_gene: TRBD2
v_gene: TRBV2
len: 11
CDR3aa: CAGGVRETQYF
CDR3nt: TGTGCCGGGGGGGTCCGAGAGACCCAGTACTTC

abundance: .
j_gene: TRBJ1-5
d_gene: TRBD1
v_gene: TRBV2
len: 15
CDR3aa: CASKGPGTGNQPQHF
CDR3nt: TGTGCCAGCAAGGGCCCCGGGACAGGCAATCAGCCCCAGCATTTT

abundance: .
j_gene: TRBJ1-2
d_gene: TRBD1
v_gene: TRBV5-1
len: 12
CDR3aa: CASGQGDYGYTF
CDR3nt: TGCGCCAGCGGACAGGGTGACTATGGCTACACCTTC

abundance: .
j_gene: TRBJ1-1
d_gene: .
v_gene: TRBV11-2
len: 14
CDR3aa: CASSLGQMNTEAFF
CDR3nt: TGTGCCAGCAGCTTGGGACAAATGAACACTGAAGCTTTCTTT

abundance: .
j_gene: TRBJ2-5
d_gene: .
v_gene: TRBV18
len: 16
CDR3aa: CASSPLGGTNQETQYF
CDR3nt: TGTGCCAGCTCACCACTCGGGGGGACAAATCAAGAGACCCAGTACTTC

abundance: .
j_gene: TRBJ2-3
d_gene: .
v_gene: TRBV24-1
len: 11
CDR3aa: CATRGVDTQYF
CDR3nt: TGTGCCACAAGGGGCGTAGATACGCAGTATTTT

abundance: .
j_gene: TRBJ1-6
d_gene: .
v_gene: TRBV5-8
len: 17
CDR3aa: CASSLESRVSLYSPLHF
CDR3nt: TGTGCCAGCAGCTTGGAATCGAGGGTTTCACTTTATTCACCCCTCCACTTT

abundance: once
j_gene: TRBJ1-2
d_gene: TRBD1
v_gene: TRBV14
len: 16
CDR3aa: CASSPHGQGPPYGYTF
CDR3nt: TGTGCCAGCAGCCCCCATGGACAGGGGCCTCCCTATGGCTACACCTTC

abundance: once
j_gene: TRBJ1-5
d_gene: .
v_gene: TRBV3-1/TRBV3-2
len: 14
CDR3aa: CASSQGIFYQPQHF
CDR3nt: TGTGCCAGCAGCCAAGGGATCTTCTATCAGCCCCAGCATTTT

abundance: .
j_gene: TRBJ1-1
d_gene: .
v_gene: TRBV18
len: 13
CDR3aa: CASSPVLDTEAFF
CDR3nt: TGTGCCAGCTCACCTGTCCTCGACACTGAAGCTTTCTTT

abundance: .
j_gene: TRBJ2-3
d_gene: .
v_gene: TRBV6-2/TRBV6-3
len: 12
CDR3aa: CASSSRRPTQYF
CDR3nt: TGTGCCAGCAGTTCTCGGAGGCCGACGCAGTATTTT

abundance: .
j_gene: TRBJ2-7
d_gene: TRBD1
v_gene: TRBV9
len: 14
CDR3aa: CASSTRDRAYEQYF
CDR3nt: TGTGCCAGCAGCACCCGGGACAGGGCCTACGAGCAGTACTTC

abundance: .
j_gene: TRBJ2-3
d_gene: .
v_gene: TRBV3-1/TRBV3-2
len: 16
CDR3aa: CASSQYSGPFTDTQYF
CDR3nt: TGTGCCAGCAGCCAATATAGCGGACCCTTCACAGATACGCAGTATTTT

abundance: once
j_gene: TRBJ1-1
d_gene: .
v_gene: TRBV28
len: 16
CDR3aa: CASSLTTGGGNTEAFF
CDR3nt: TGTGCCAGCAGTTTAACGACAGGAGGGGGGAACACTGAAGCTTTCTTT

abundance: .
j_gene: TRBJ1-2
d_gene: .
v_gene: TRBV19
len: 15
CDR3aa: CASSNWLTLEGGYTF
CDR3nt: TGTGCCAGTAGTAACTGGCTTACCCTAGAGGGGGGCTACACCTTC

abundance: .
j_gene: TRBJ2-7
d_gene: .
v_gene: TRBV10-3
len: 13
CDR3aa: CAISDIVRDEQYF
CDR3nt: TGTGCCATCAGTGACATCGTCCGCGACGAGCAGTACTTC

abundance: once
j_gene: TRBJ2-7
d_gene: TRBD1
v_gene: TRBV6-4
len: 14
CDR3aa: CASRGTGSSYEQYF
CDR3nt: TGTGCCAGCAGAGGGACAGGGAGCTCCTACGAGCAGTACTTC

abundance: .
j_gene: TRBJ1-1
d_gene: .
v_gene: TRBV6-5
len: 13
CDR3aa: CASSVGGLSEAFF
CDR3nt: TGTGCCAGCAGCGTTGGGGGGCTCAGTGAAGCTTTCTTT

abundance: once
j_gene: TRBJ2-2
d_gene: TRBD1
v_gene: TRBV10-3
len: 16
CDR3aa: CAIKPDRGTTTGELFF
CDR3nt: TGTGCCATCAAGCCTGACAGGGGGACGACCACCGGGGAGCTGTTTTTT

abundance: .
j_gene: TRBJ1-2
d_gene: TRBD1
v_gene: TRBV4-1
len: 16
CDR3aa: CASSQYGTGTNYGYTF
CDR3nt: TGCGCCAGCAGCCAATATGGGACAGGGACTAACTATGGCTACACCTTC